The T cell receptor beta chain described here comes from a study of identical twins' blood T cells. The overall study: Roughly 50 million reads covered six alpha-chain and six beta-chain libraries.

Libraries were made from RNA as TCR cDNA, using a modified protocol. Via MiXCR, TCRdb re-called the 5' RACE reads, giving one row per CDR3 protein. The sample has roughly 380,000 distinct CDR3 sequences; roughly 28% are singletons. Six healthy women, forming three identical twin pairs, donated samples. Points from the study as a whole: Shared CDR3 clonotype counts between two donors mainly tracked the product of their cloneset sizes, twins included.

Concerning this clonotype itself: Its cognate antigen is unknown.

The source is a woman aged 18-50 years in good health. Sequencing was performed on PBMCs.

CDR3 residues: CASSLGLAGILADTQYF. The CDR3 DNA reads TGTGCCAGCAGCTTAGGTCTAGCGGGGATATTAGCAGATACGCAGTATTTT. The chain links TRBV7-2 to TRBJ2-3, with TRBD2 matching 9 bases. After removal of 1 base from V and 4 bases from J, the junction contained 9 bases not matched to a gene. The V gene's germline CDR1 is SGHTA and CDR2 FQGNSA. The CDR3 has 17 residues.